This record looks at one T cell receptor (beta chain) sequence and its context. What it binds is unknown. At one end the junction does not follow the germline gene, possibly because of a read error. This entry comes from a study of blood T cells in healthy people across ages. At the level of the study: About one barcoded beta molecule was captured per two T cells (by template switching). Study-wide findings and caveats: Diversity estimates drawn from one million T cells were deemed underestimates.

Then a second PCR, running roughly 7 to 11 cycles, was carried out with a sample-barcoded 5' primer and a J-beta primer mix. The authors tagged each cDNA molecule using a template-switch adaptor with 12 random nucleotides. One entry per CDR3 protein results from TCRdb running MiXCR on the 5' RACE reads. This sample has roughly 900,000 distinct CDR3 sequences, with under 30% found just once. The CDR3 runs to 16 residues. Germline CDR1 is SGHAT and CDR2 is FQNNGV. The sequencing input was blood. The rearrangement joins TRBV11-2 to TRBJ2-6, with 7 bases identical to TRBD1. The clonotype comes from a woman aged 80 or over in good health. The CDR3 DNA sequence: TGTGCCAGCAGCGCCTACAGGGGTGAGGGGGCCAACGTCATGACTTTC. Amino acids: CASSAYRGEGANVMTF.